This is a list of T cell receptor beta chains from one sample in a study of CD8+CD57+ T cells in acquired aplastic anemia. MiXCR was run by TCRdb on the reads, yielding one entry per CDR3 protein. Of about 470,000 distinct CDR3 sequences in the sample, more than 25% were seen once. Source material: sorted CD4+, CD8+, or CD8+CD57+ T cells (not recorded which) from PBMCs. The receptors stem from a human donor with aplastic anemia. Both conserved end residues are part of each CDR3. The D gene is left open where the match is weak. Clone size is given for some rows only: seen once, a few or many times, or a class if the clone is expanded.

NA,TRBJ1-3,14,TRBV9,many,CASSVRTDGNTIYF,TGTGCCAGCAGCGTACGCACAGATGGAAACACCATATATTTT
TRBD2,TRBJ2-7,15,TRBV12-3/TRBV12-4,NA,CASSSEGLAGYEQYF,TGTGCCAGCAGTTCGGAAGGACTAGCGGGATACGAGCAGTACTTC
NA,TRBJ2-3,15,TRBV20-1,NA,CSARDSYGPVDTQYF,TGCAGTGCTAGAGACAGTTACGGGCCGGTGGATACGCAGTATTTT
NA,TRBJ1-3,14,TRBV12-3/TRBV12-4,NA,CASSPGGSGNTMYF,TGTGCCAGCAGCCCCGGAGGTTCGGGAAACACCATGTATTTT
NA,TRBJ2-2,16,TRBV7-2,few,CASSLEGTITTGELFF,TGTGCCAGCAGCTTAGAGGGGACAATAACCACCGGGGAGCTGTTTTTT
NA,TRBJ2-7,15,TRBV20-1,NA,CSARDYRGRSYEQYF,TGCAGTGCTAGAGATTATCGAGGCAGGTCCTACGAGCAGTACTTC
TRBD1,TRBJ1-1,13,TRBV29-1,many,CSADRGVNTEAFF,TGCAGCGCGGACAGGGGAGTGAACACTGAAGCTTTCTTT
TRBD1,TRBJ1-1,13,TRBV19,NA,CATRDSLNTEAFF,TGTGCCACCCGGGACAGCTTGAACACTGAAGCTTTCTTT
NA,TRBJ1-5,13,TRBV19,many,CASSSIANQPQHF,TGTGCCAGTTCTTCCATTGCTAATCAGCCCCAGCATTTT
NA,TRBJ2-3,12,TRBV7-2,NA,CASSFSQDTQYF,TGTGCCAGCAGCTTTTCCCAAGATACGCAGTATTTT
TRBD1,TRBJ1-1,15,TRBV7-3,few,CASSQGQGPLTEAFF,TGTGCCAGCAGCCAAGGACAGGGCCCCCTCACTGAAGCTTTCTTT
TRBD1,TRBJ2-7,12,TRBV20-1,many,CSASYRGYEQYF,TGCAGTGCTAGTTACAGGGGTTACGAGCAGTACTTC
TRBD1,TRBJ2-1,18,TRBV10-3,NA,CAISAYDRGRSSYNEQFF,TGTGCCATCAGTGCATACGACAGGGGCCGGAGCTCCTACAATGAGCAGTTCTTC
NA,TRBJ2-1,15,TRBV2,NA,CASSQELIRGNEQFF,TGTGCCAGCAGCCAGGAGCTCATACGGGGCAATGAGCAGTTCTTC
TRBD1,TRBJ2-7,12,TRBV20-1,many,CSTTGAGYEQYF,TGCAGTACGACAGGGGCAGGCTACGAGCAGTACTTC
TRBD2,TRBJ2-3,17,TRBV5-6,NA,CASSLGPSGSIADTQYF,TGTGCCAGCAGCTTGGGGCCTAGCGGGAGTATTGCAGATACGCAGTATTTT
NA,TRBJ1-1,16,TRBV10-3,many,CAISESGGAGRTEAFF,TGTGCCATCAGTGAGTCCGGAGGCGCGGGAAGGACTGAAGCTTTCTTT
TRBD2,TRBJ2-3,15,TRBV11-1,few,CASSLVGGAIDTQYF,TGTGCCAGCAGCTTAGTCGGGGGGGCTATAGATACGCAGTATTTT
NA,TRBJ2-7,16,TRBV11-2,few,CASSLVGFADIYEQYF,TGTGCCAGCAGCTTAGTCGGATTTGCGGATATCTACGAGCAGTACTTC
NA,TRBJ1-6,14,TRBV5-6,NA,CASSLGRGWSPLHF,TGTGCCAGCAGCTTGGGGAGGGGATGGTCACCCCTCCACTTT
TRBD2,TRBJ2-1,15,TRBV12-3/TRBV12-4,few,CASSFGGTNYNEQFF,TGTGCCAGCAGTTTCGGCGGGACTAACTACAATGAGCAGTTCTTC
TRBD2,TRBJ2-7,16,TRBV7-2,few,CASSPSVAGGRNEQYF,TGTGCCAGCAGTCCAAGCGTAGCGGGGGGGCGAAACGAGCAGTACTTC
TRBD2,TRBJ2-5,15,TRBV14,few,CASSHRGGGKETQYF,TGTGCCAGCAGCCACCGCGGGGGGGGTAAAGAGACCCAGTACTTC
TRBD1,TRBJ2-3,15,TRBV25-1,NA,CASRPGTGDTDTQYF,TGTGCCAGCAGGCCCGGGACAGGGGACACAGATACGCAGTATTTT
NA,TRBJ1-2,14,TRBV20-1,once,CSARDTRINYGYTF,TGCAGTGCCAGGGACACCCGAATTAACTATGGCTACACCTTC
NA,TRBJ1-5,16,TRBV7-7,few,CASSYPPGGVRQPQHF,TGTGCCAGCAGTTACCCCCCCGGAGGGGTCAGGCAGCCCCAGCATTTT
NA,TRBJ2-2,14,TRBV24-1,many,CATSDFSGAGELFF,TGTGCCACCAGTGATTTTTCGGGAGCCGGGGAGCTGTTTTTT
NA,TRBJ1-5,16,TRBV2,NA,CASSEFGGGSNQPQHF,TGTGCCAGCAGTGAATTTGGGGGCGGGAGCAATCAGCCCCAGCATTTT
NA,TRBJ1-5,17,TRBV4-2,NA,CASSPGRVQTSNQPQHF,TGTGCCAGCAGCCCAGGCAGGGTCCAAACTAGCAATCAGCCCCAGCATTTT
NA,TRBJ2-2,14,TRBV30,NA,CAWSVRGYTGELFF,TGTGCCTGGAGTGTACGGGGGTACACCGGGGAGCTGTTTTTT
NA,TRBJ2-3,15,TRBV27,NA,CASSLMAAGTDTQYF,TGTGCCAGCAGTTTAATGGCTGCCGGCACAGATACGCAGTATTTT
TRBD2,TRBJ2-2,16,TRBV7-8,NA,CASSLDSGRNTGELFF,TGTGCCAGCAGCTTAGATAGCGGGAGGAACACCGGGGAGCTGTTTTTT
NA,TRBJ1-2,14,TRBV6-1,NA,CASSESGQAYGYTF,TGTGCCAGCAGTGAATCGGGGCAGGCCTATGGCTACACCTTC
TRBD2,TRBJ2-5,10,TRBV10-3,NA,CATQDSGRDF,TGTGCCACCCAAGACAGCGGGAGGGACTTC
NA,TRBJ2-2,17,TRBV11-2,NA,CASSLNRLGSNTGELFF,TGTGCCAGCAGCTTAAATAGGCTAGGGTCCAACACCGGGGAGCTGTTTTTT
TRBD1,TRBJ2-1,12,TRBV10-3,NA,CASRGLADEQFF,TGTGCCAGCAGGGGGCTAGCAGACGAGCAGTTCTTC
NA,TRBJ1-2,13,TRBV7-9,many,CASSRGQLYGYTF,TGTGCCAGCAGCCGAGGACAGCTCTATGGCTACACCTTC
TRBD1,TRBJ1-1,19,TRBV14,NA,CASSQDLPTGLNLNTEAFF,TGTGCCAGCAGCCAAGACCTACCGACAGGGTTAAACCTGAACACTGAAGCTTTCTTT
TRBD1,TRBJ1-2,14,TRBV7-3,NA,CASSPDREIWGYTF,TGTGCCAGCAGCCCGGACAGGGAAATATGGGGCTACACCTTC
TRBD1,TRBJ1-4,16,TRBV6-1,NA,CASRDRTGATNEKLFF,TGTGCCAGCAGGGACCGGACAGGAGCAACTAATGAAAAACTGTTTTTT
NA,TRBJ1-5,15,TRBV15,NA,CATRVSGGRNQPQHF,TGTGCCACCAGGGTCAGCGGCGGTCGAAATCAGCCCCAGCATTTT
NA,TRBJ1-2,14,TRBV2,many,CASSEQGGGYGYTF,TGTGCCAGCAGTGAACAGGGAGGGGGCTATGGCTACACCTTC
TRBD2,TRBJ2-7,13,TRBV15,few,CATQREGGDEQYF,TGTGCCACCCAACGGGAGGGGGGTGACGAGCAGTACTTC
NA,TRBJ1-2,12,TRBV11-1,once,CASSLFLEPSTF,TGTGCCAGCAGCTTATTTCTGGAACCAAGCACCTTC
NA,TRBJ1-1,13,TRBV2,many,CASMLQAYTEAFF,TGTGCCAGCATGTTACAGGCCTACACTGAAGCTTTCTTT
TRBD1,TRBJ1-2,15,TRBV19,NA,CASSIGDRGDYGYTF,TGTGCCAGTAGTATAGGTGACAGGGGAGACTATGGCTACACCTTC
NA,TRBJ1-2,14,TRBV12-3/TRBV12-4,many,CASSLRGTVYGYTF,TGTGCCAGCAGTTTACGGGGAACAGTATATGGCTACACCTTC
TRBD1,TRBJ2-1,13,TRBV20-1,NA,CSAMKTGEGEQFF,TGCAGTGCTATGAAGACAGGGGAAGGTGAGCAGTTCTTC
TRBD1,TRBJ2-7,15,TRBV25-1,NA,CASSGHRDRGYEQYF,TGTGCCAGCAGTGGGCATCGGGACAGGGGCTACGAGCAGTACTTC
NA,TRBJ2-1,14,TRBV12-3/TRBV12-4,NA,CASSQSDGRLEQFF,TGTGCCAGCAGCCAATCGGACGGGAGACTTGAGCAGTTCTTC
NA,TRBJ2-7,13,TRBV15,many,CATSREQDYEQYF,TGTGCCACCAGCAGGGAACAGGACTACGAGCAGTACTTC
TRBD1,TRBJ2-3,14,TRBV12-3/TRBV12-4,few,CASSHRQGVDTQYF,TGTGCCAGCAGTCATAGACAGGGGGTGGATACGCAGTATTTT
TRBD2,TRBJ2-5,17,TRBV2,NA,CASSVTSPAGGPETQYF,TGTGCCAGCAGTGTCACCTCCCCAGCGGGGGGGCCTGAGACCCAGTACTTC
NA,TRBJ2-3,15,TRBV10-3,NA,CAISGTSEGSDTQYF,TGTGCCATCAGTGGCACTAGTGAAGGGTCAGATACGCAGTATTTT
TRBD2,TRBJ2-1,17,TRBV25-1,NA,CASSARPGAGADNEQFF,TGTGCCAGCAGTGCCCGTCCTGGGGCGGGAGCGGACAATGAGCAGTTCTTC
TRBD2,TRBJ2-7,15,TRBV4-3,NA,CASSRGLAGGYEQYF,TGCGCCAGCAGCCGTGGACTAGCGGGAGGGTACGAGCAGTACTTC
NA,TRBJ1-1,13,TRBV19,once,CASTPTSDTEAFF,TGTGCCAGTACCCCCACCTCTGACACTGAAGCTTTCTTT
NA,TRBJ2-3,14,TRBV20-1,NA,CSASPRTGTDTQYF,TGCAGTGCTAGTCCCCGGACAGGCACAGATACGCAGTATTTT